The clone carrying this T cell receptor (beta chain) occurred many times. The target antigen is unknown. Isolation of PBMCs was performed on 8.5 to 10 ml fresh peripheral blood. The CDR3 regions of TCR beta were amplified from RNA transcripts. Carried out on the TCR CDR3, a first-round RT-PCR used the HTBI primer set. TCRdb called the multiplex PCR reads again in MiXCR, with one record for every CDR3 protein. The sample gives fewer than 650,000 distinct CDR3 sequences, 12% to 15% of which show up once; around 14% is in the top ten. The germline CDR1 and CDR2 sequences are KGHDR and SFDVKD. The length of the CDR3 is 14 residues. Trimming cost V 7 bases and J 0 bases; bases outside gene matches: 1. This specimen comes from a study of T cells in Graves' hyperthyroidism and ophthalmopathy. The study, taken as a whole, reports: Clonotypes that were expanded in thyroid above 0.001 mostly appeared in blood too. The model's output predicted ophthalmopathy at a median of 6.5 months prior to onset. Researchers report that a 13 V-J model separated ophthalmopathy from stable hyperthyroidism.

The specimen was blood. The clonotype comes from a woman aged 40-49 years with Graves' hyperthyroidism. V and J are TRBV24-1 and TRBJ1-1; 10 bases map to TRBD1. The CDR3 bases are TGTGCCACCAGGGACAGGGGGATGAACACTGAAGCTTTCTTT. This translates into CATRDRGMNTEAFF.